The present T cell receptor beta chain was sequenced within a study of regulatory T cells in long-lasting Graves disease. Study outcomes and limitations: Persistent Graves' patients showed less TCR diversity than newly diagnosed patients showed.

The time point here: persistent/refractory GD, antithyroid drugs over 5 years with positive TRAb. The TCR library used RNA extracted from PBMCs. Graves' disease diagnosis was established per American Thyroid Association guidelines. An endocrinology unit in Xi'an, China, supplied the patients. Building the TCR beta libraries relied on iRepertoire HTBI primers, and CDR3 regions underwent Arm-PCR. Original analysis: Gene usage covered approximately 60 TRBV and 14 TRBJ segments. TCRdb analysed the multiplex PCR reads with MiXCR anew, one entry per CDR3 protein. The V and J calls shown here were made by TCRdb, not taken from the authors' results. The table shows 300,000 to 350,000 distinct CDR3 sequences, with around a fifth occurring only once. On this clonotype: The antigen is undetermined.

Germline values: CDR1 SGHRS, CDR2 YFSETQ. V shed 4 bases and J shed 0 bases, with 10 bases lying between them. This CDR3 has 15 amino acids. The specimen comprised peripheral blood mononuclear cells (PBMCs), sampled when the disease was refractory, from a patient treated with antithyroid drugs. This sequence was found in a female donor with Graves disease. V is TRBV5-1 and J is TRBJ2-2; tentative D call: TRBD1 (7 bases). The CDR3 protein is CASSGGTANTGELFF. For the CDR3, the DNA is TGCGCCAGCAGCGGGGGGACAGCGAACACCGGGGAGCTGTTTTTT.